This T cell receptor beta chain comes out of a study of beta chain features in type 1 diabetes. CDR3 length equals 18 residues. V was trimmed by 1 base and J by 2 bases, leaving 19 bases between them. Sorted cells reached over 95% purity in every population. The entirety of the isolated RNA underwent reverse transcription, so expressed TCRB transcripts were sequenced. Produced via immunoSEQ multiplex PCR; TCRdb's table is partial and in-frame only. The sample has 600,000 to 650,000 clones, around 15% seen once. This sequence was found in a man aged 18 to 29 in good health. The sequenced material came from naive CD4+ T cells from blood. The rearrangement links TRBV23-1 to TRBJ2-3; possible D gene TRBD1, 5 bases. TRBV23-1 belongs to the ORF category, with a function that is uncertain. This chain's CDR3 is CASSQFREPGHLTDTQYF. CDR3 in DNA: TGCGCCAGCAGTCAATTCAGGGAACCCGGACACCTCACAGATACGCAGTATTTT.